The next 32 T cell receptor beta chains were all read from a single sample in a study of cytomegalovirus exposure and HLA in healthy donors. 13 Jbeta primers and 60 Vbeta primers were used for the PCR. The data were produced by immunoSEQ multiplex PCR, yet TCRdb's version contains in-frame clones alone and is incomplete. The sample gives roughly 170,000 clones, around 80% of which show up once; approximately 1.2% is in the top ten. Material: PBMCs. The receptors come from a girl aged 2 to 9 in good health and CMV-seropositive.

V and J are TRBV5-1 and TRBJ1-2; the match to TRBD1 covers 7 bases. V shed 4 bases, J shed 6 bases, and the junction held 6 bases outside the gene matches. Germline V gene data show CDR1 as SGHRS and CDR2 as YFSETQ. The CDR3 has 13 residues. CDR3 sequence reads: CASSPGTVDGYTF. The CDR3 coding sequence is TGCGCCAGCAGCCCCGGGACAGTGGATGGCTACACCTTC.

The chain employs TRBV5-1 and TRBJ2-6, with 9 bases identical to TRBD1. Germline CDR1 reads SGHRS; CDR2 reads YFSETQ. The trim removed 4 bases at V and 6 bases at J, leaving 5 bases unmatched. This CDR3 is built from 15 residues. CDR3 nucleotides: TGCGCCAGCAGCCTAAGACAGGGGGAGGCCAACGTCCTGACTTTC. Its translation is CASSLRQGEANVLTF. The variable domain in full, completed from reference TRBV5-1 and TRBJ2-6, reads KAGVTQTPRYLIKTRGQQVTLSCSPISGHRSVSWYQQTPGQGLQFLFEYFSETQRNKGNFPGRFSGRQFSNSRSEMNVSTLELGDSALYLCASSLRQGEANVLTFGAGSRLTVL.

As concerns this clone: Within the sample, other DNA sequences also encode this same CDR3. The chain carries TRBV5-1 and TRBJ2-1; possibly TRBD1 for D (5 bases). CDR1 is SGHRS and CDR2 is YFSETQ in the germline V gene. The V gene lost 1 base and the J gene lost 3 bases, with 8 bases spanning the gap. The CDR3 runs 14 residues. CDR3 loop: CASSLSTGYNEQFF. In DNA, the CDR3 is TGCGCCAGCAGCTTGAGCACAGGCTACAATGAGCAGTTCTTC. Complete variable domain (other parts from reference TRBV5-1 and TRBJ2-1): KAGVTQTPRYLIKTRGQQVTLSCSPISGHRSVSWYQQTPGQGLQFLFEYFSETQRNKGNFPGRFSGRQFSNSRSEMNVSTLELGDSALYLCASSLSTGYNEQFFGPGTRLTVL.

The chain carries TRBV4-1 and TRBJ1-5; no clear D gene. Germline V gene lookup returns CDR1 MGHRA and CDR2 YSYEKL. This CDR3 has 15 residues. V lost 6 bases to trimming and J lost 4 bases, with 16 bases between them. The DNA of the CDR3 is TGCGCCAGCAGACCGACGGGAGTAGGGAATCAGCCCCAGCATTTT. It specifies CASRPTGVGNQPQHF.

This chain uses TRBV7-3 with TRBJ2-3, with TRBD1 matching over 7 bases. The CDR3 runs 17 residues. V lost 5 bases to trimming and J lost 1 base; unmatched junction nucleotides: 12. Looked up from germline, CDR1 is SGHTA and CDR2 is FQGTGA. The CDR3 region has the DNA TGTGCCAGCAGCCCGAGGGGAAGGGGGCGGGGCACAGATACGCAGTATTTT. Translation: CASSPRGRGRGTDTQYF.

The chain combines TRBV19 with TRBJ1-2; tentatively, D is TRBD1 (6 bases). Germline CDR1 reads LNHDA; CDR2 reads SQIVND (reference sequence). This CDR3 contains 15 residues. V was shortened by 5 bases and J by 0 bases, with 13 bases between the two germline ends. This CDR3 reads CASSPSQGSNYGYTF. The DNA for the CDR3 is TGTGCCAGTAGTCCATCCCAGGGGTCTAACTATGGCTACACCTTC.

The CDR3: CASSEFSVTWTAYGYTF. For the CDR3, the DNA is TGTGCCAGCAGTGAATTTTCTGTCACGTGGACAGCCTATGGCTACACCTTC. The rearrangement uses TRBV2 and TRBJ1-2, with a tentative D call TRBD1 (6 bases). V lost 2 bases to trimming and J lost 4 bases, with 20 bases between them. The CDR3 length is 17 residues. The germline V gene encodes CDR1 SNHLY and CDR2 FYNNEI.

The rearrangement joins TRBV6-6 to TRBJ1-5; TRBD1 matches at 7 bases. Looked up from germline, CDR1 is MNHNY and CDR2 is SVGAGI (reference sequence). The CDR3 extends over 14 amino acids. V lost 6 bases and J lost 7; bases outside the gene matches: 9. In nucleotides, the CDR3 is TGTGCCAGCAGACAAGACAGGGAGTGGCAGCCCCAGCATTTT. Translated: CASRQDREWQPQHF.

The J gene is TRBJ2-3, the V gene TRBV5-1; D ambiguous. This CDR3 is 14 amino acids long. Deletions cut 2 bases from V and 0 bases from J, with 7 bases between. Germline values: CDR1 SGHRS, CDR2 YFSETQ. CDR3 loop: CASSFGRSTDTQYF. In nucleotides, the CDR3 is TGCGCCAGCAGCTTCGGCAGGAGCACAGATACGCAGTATTTT.

This chain links TRBV7-3 with TRBJ2-1, with 12 bases lining up with TRBD2. CDR1 and CDR2 (germline): SGHTA, FQGTGA. J lost 8 bases, V lost 4 bases, and 15 bases had no gene match. The CDR3 contains 18 residues. Here the CDR3 DNA reads TGTGCCAGCAGCTCCCTAGCGGGGGGGCTACTCCCTTTCGATGAGCAGTTCTTC. This codes for CASSSLAGGLLPFDEQFF.

The chain is built from TRBV15 and TRBJ2-1; D is ambiguous. The germline gives CDR1 LNHNV, CDR2 YYDKDF (reference sequence). Trimming cost V 0 bases and J 1 base, with 7 bases left between them. The CDR3 length is 15 residues. This chain's CDR3 is CATSRDRVSYNEQFF. The CDR3 nucleotides read TGTGCCACCAGCAGAGACCGGGTATCCTACAATGAGCAGTTCTTC.

The chain is built from TRBV7-8 and TRBJ2-3; 7 bases map to TRBD1. V shed 4 bases, J shed 0 bases, and the junction held 7 bases outside the gene matches. The CDR3 runs 16 residues. CDR1 and CDR2 (germline): SGHVS, FQNEAQ. DNA of the CDR3: TGTGCCAGCAGCTGGGACAGTTCCGTTAGCACAGATACGCAGTATTTT. Its translation: CASSWDSSVSTDTQYF. Filled out from reference TRBV7-8 and TRBJ2-3, the complete variable domain reads GAGVSQSPRYKVAKRGQDVALRCDPISGHVSLFWYQQALGQGPEFLTYFQNEAQLDKSGLPSDRFFAERPEGSVSTLKIQRTQQEDSAVYLCASSWDSSVSTDTQYFGPGTRLTVL.

The chain recombines TRBV30 with TRBJ1-2, with 8 bases aligning to TRBD1. The junction had 8 bases not matched to a gene; V was cut back by 0 bases and J by 8 bases. Germline V gene data show CDR1 as GTSNPN and CDR2 as SVGIG (reference sequence). The CDR3 has 14 amino acids. CDR3 coding DNA: TGTGCCTGGAGTGTGCCAGGGGGCGTGGGGGGCTACACCTTC. Translating gives CAWSVPGGVGGYTF.

This clone occurred once. The V and J genes are TRBV27 and TRBJ1-1, with TRBD1 as a possible D gene (5 bases). CDR1 MNHEY and CDR2 SMNVEV come from the germline V gene (reference sequence). The V gene lost 3 bases and the J gene lost 11 bases, with 19 bases spanning the gap. The CDR3 is 14 residues long. CDR3 in amino acids: CASSFSRDSCDAFF. The DNA for the CDR3 is TGTGCCAGCAGTTTTAGCAGGGACTCGTGCGATGCTTTCTTT.

The rearrangement links TRBV19 to TRBJ2-1; TRBD2 aligns across 8 bases. V lost 3 bases to trimming and J lost 8 bases; unmatched junction nucleotides: 15. CDR3 length equals 17 residues. Germline loops: CDR1 LNHDA, CDR2 SQIVND (reference sequence). The DNA of the CDR3 is TGTGCCAGTAGTATTGCTACGGGGGGGCTATCTGTGGATGAGCAGTTCTTC. Protein: CASSIATGGLSVDEQFF. Full variable domain (remainder filled in from reference TRBV19 and TRBJ2-1): DGGITQSPKYLFRKEGQNVTLSCEQNLNHDAMYWYRQDPGQGLRLIYYSQIVNDFQKGDIAEGYSVSREKKESFPLTVTSAQKNPTAFYLCASSIATGGLSVDEQFFGPGTRLTVL.

J is TRBJ2-7 and V is TRBV4-1; 8 bases agree with TRBD2. The CDR3 runs 14 residues. The germline V gene encodes CDR1 MGHRA and CDR2 YSYEKL. The V and J ends lost 2 bases and 4 bases, in that order; junction bases with no gene match: 4. CDR3 in amino acids: CASSQNGRGYEQYF. The CDR3 DNA sequence: TGCGCCAGCAGCCAAAACGGGAGGGGATACGAGCAGTACTTC.

V usage is TRBV4-2 and J usage is TRBJ2-7, with a tentative D call TRBD2 (6 bases). Deletions cut 10 bases from V and 9 bases from J, with 19 bases between. Germline CDR1 is LGHNA and CDR2 is YNFKEQ. The CDR3 spans 12 residues. The CDR3 coding sequence is TGTGCCATAGGGACTCGCCCATTCGTGCAGTACTTC. Its translation: CAIGTRPFVQYF.

V usage is TRBV13 and J usage is TRBJ2-4, with no clear D. CDR1 is PRHDT, CDR2 FYEKMQ, per germline (reference sequence). Deletions cut 3 bases from V and 1 base from J, with 13 bases between. This CDR3 has 16 residues. The CDR3 region is CASSFLAPGAKNIQYF. The DNA for the CDR3 is TGTGCCAGCAGCTTTTTGGCCCCCGGGGCCAAAAACATTCAGTACTTC.

The chain carries TRBV6-1 and TRBJ2-3; 7 bases map to TRBD2. V shed 9 bases, J shed 4 bases, and the junction held 4 bases outside the gene matches. Germline-derived CDR1 and CDR2 are MNHNS and SASEGT. CDR3 size: 12 residues. CDR3 amino acids: CASTSAADTQYF. CDR3 sequence (DNA): TGTGCCAGTACTAGCGCCGCAGATACGCAGTATTTT.

The chain is built from TRBV2 and TRBJ2-1, with 9 bases lining up with TRBD1. V shed 6 bases, J shed 0 bases, and the junction held 6 bases outside the gene matches. Germline loops: CDR1 SNHLY, CDR2 FYNNEI. CDR3 length equals 16 residues. The CDR3 coding sequence is TGTGCCAGCAGGTACACAGGGGGCAGCTCCTACAATGAGCAGTTCTTC. Its protein product is CASRYTGGSSYNEQFF.

The chain is built from TRBV7-9 and TRBJ2-2; possibly TRBD1 for D (5 bases). CDR1 and CDR2 (germline): SEHNR, FQNEAQ (reference sequence). The CDR3 consists of 18 residues. The ends were cut back, 1 base at V and 0 bases at J, with 15 bases in the middle. This CDR3 reads CASSLVVGMTANTGELFF. In DNA form, the CDR3 reads TGTGCCAGCAGCTTAGTCGTTGGGATGACAGCGAACACCGGGGAGCTGTTTTTT.

The CDR3 sequence is CASRPGLSTDTQYF. The DNA for the CDR3 is TGTGCCAGCAGGCCCGGACTGAGCACAGATACGCAGTATTTT. The rearrangement uses TRBV5-4 and TRBJ2-3, with a weak D call TRBD2 (5 bases). The length of the CDR3 is 14 residues. Trimming took 5 bases from V and 0 from J, leaving 10 bases between them. Germline assignment: CDR1 SGHNT and CDR2 YYREEE (reference sequence).

The rearrangement joins TRBV18 to TRBJ2-1, with D possibly matching TRBD2 (7 bases). Per the germline V gene, CDR1 is KGHSH and CDR2 is LQKENI. The germline V and J ends were trimmed by 3 bases and 0 bases, with 15 bases remaining between them. The CDR3 length is 17 residues. The CDR3 here is CASSPPGGPYSYNEQFF. The CDR3 bases are TGTGCCAGCTCACCGCCCGGGGGGCCATACTCCTACAATGAGCAGTTCTTC.

V is TRBV7-2 and J is TRBJ2-2; maybe TRBD2 (6 bases). V dropped 7 bases and J dropped 4 bases, with 16 bases sitting between them. The CDR3 extends over 15 amino acids. Germline V gene sequence: CDR1 SGHTA, CDR2 FQGNSA. The CDR3 is CASNTLGRSTGELFF. For the CDR3, the DNA is TGTGCCAGCAACACCCTGGGGAGGTCCACCGGGGAGCTGTTTTTT.

The chain joins TRBV30 to TRBJ2-7; TRBD2 aligns across 8 bases. The CDR3 covers 14 residues. Unmatched junction bases numbered 15, after V lost 5 bases and J lost 9 bases. Germline V gene lookup returns CDR1 GTSNPN and CDR2 SVGIG (reference sequence). The CDR3 region has the DNA TGTGCCTGGGGAAGCGGGAGCGCGGCCGGGGGGCAGTACTTC. Encoded protein: CAWGSGSAAGGQYF.

V gene TRBV9 combines with J gene TRBJ1-4; D uncertain. The length of the CDR3 is 18 residues. The germline CDR1 and CDR2 sequences are SGDLS and YYNGEE. With 6 bases removed from V and 6 bases from J, the gap between germline ends came to 27 bases. The CDR3 DNA follows: TGTGCCAGCACCCGAAGCACCCGGGAGCTCGAAGTCGATGAAAAACTGTTTTTT. Amino acid sequence: CASTRSTRELEVDEKLFF.

A few counts support this clone. This chain links TRBV19 with TRBJ1-3; maybe TRBD1 (5 bases). The CDR3 has 17 residues. Germline CDR1 is LNHDA and CDR2 is SQIVND (reference sequence). Trimming pared 7 bases from V and 0 bases from J, leaving 19 bases between. This CDR3 is CASNWGVGRTSGNTIYF. The CDR3 region has the DNA TGTGCCAGTAATTGGGGGGTCGGCAGGACCTCTGGAAACACCATATATTTT.

This sequence joins TRBV27 and TRBJ2-1; 7 nucleotides match TRBD1. V shed 5 bases, J shed 5 bases, and the junction held 9 bases outside the gene matches. This CDR3 region has 15 residues. CDR1 and CDR2 (germline): MNHEY, SMNVEV (reference sequence). The CDR3 sequence: CASSPGQTGHNEQFF. The CDR3 DNA reads TGTGCCAGCAGTCCGGGACAGACGGGCCACAATGAGCAGTTCTTC.

J is TRBJ2-7 and V is TRBV5-6, with 10 positions matching TRBD2. CDR1 is SGHDT and CDR2 is YYEEEE in the germline V gene. V was clipped by 5 bases and J by 6 bases; unmatched bases: 14. This CDR3 is 16 amino acids long. The CDR3 protein is CASRRAGGPRGAEQYF. DNA for the CDR3: TGTGCCAGCAGGCGAGCGGGAGGGCCACGGGGTGCCGAGCAGTACTTC.

This chain uses TRBV18 with TRBJ2-7, with TRBD1 as a possible D gene (5 bases). The V and J ends lost 2 bases and 2 bases respectively, with 10 bases between them. CDR3 size: 14 residues. The germline V gene has CDR1 KGHSH and CDR2 LQKENI. The CDR3 DNA is TGTGCCAGCTCACCAGTCCAGGGTCCCTACGAGCAGTACTTC. It codes for CASSPVQGPYEQYF.

The chain combines TRBV30 with TRBJ2-1; a weak D match, TRBD2 (5 bases). The V gene lost 0 bases and the J gene lost 0 bases, with 21 bases spanning the gap. The CDR3 is made up of 19 amino acids. Germline CDR1 reads GTSNPN; CDR2 reads SVGIG (reference sequence). The CDR3: CAWSVARIAPTSSYNEQFF. CDR3 DNA: TGTGCCTGGAGTGTAGCGCGGATAGCCCCTACTAGCTCCTACAATGAGCAGTTCTTC.

The chain recombines TRBV5-8 with TRBJ1-1; weak D call: TRBD1 (6 bases). The CDR3 length is 20 residues. The V gene lost 3 bases and the J gene lost 1 base, with 28 bases spanning the gap. Germline V lookup: CDR1 SGHTS, CDR2 YDEGEE. DNA of the CDR3: TGTGCCAGCAGCTCCCTCAGAGGGCCAGGGGTCCCTTTCACGAACACTGAAGCTTTCTTT. Its protein product is CASSSLRGPGVPFTNTEAFF.